This passage covers 21 T cell receptor beta chains from one sample sequenced in a study of chemoradiotherapy in HPV16-positive cancers. Here immunoSEQ multiplex PCR was the method, and the copy in TCRdb shows in-frame clones only, minus some. The sample has about 23,000 clones; around 90% are singletons. Sequencing used blood, obtained from a patient who underwent chemoradiotherapy. All receptors come from a human donor with HPV-associated anogenital cancer.

As to this clone: Other DNA sequences in the sample encode the same CDR3. The rearrangement joins TRBV5-1 to TRBJ2-7; possibly TRBD2 for D (5 bases). This CDR3 is built from 12 residues. Germline assignment: CDR1 SGHRS and CDR2 YFSETQ. V was shortened by 2 bases and J by 8 bases, with 11 bases between the two germline ends. CDR3 amino acids: CASSLAGEKQYF. As DNA, the CDR3 is TGCGCCAGCAGCTTAGCTGGGGAGAAGCAGTACTTC.

The chain links TRBV7-8 to TRBJ2-3; the D gene is possibly TRBD2 (5 bases). The CDR3 length is 13 residues. Germline V lookup: CDR1 SGHVS, CDR2 FQNEAQ. Trimming shortened V by 4 bases and J by 0 bases, and 5 bases separated the two germline ends. CDR3 sequence: CASSWTSTDTQYF. In DNA form, the CDR3 reads TGTGCCAGCAGCTGGACTAGCACAGATACGCAGTATTTT.

V is TRBV5-5 and J is TRBJ1-2, with TRBD1 matching over 10 bases. Germline CDR1 is SGHKS and CDR2 is YYEKEE (reference sequence). Trimming took 5 bases from V and 3 from J; bases not matched to a gene: 4. The CDR3 extends over 14 amino acids. In DNA form, the CDR3 reads TGTGCCAGCAGGAAGACAGGGGGCGACTATGGCTACACCTTC. This translates into CASRKTGGDYGYTF.

The genes are TRBV29-1 and TRBJ2-7; TRBD1 aligns across 7 bases. The CDR3 is made up of 12 amino acids. The V segment lost 6 bases and the J segment 2 bases; nucleotides outside the gene matches: 4. Germline CDR1 reads SQVTM; CDR2 reads ANQGSEA. CDR3 sequence (DNA): TGCAGCGTCCGACAGGGACCCTACGAGCAGTACTTC. As protein: CSVRQGPYEQYF.

This chain connects TRBV7-8 to TRBJ1-3; no firm D call. Trimming took 1 base from V and 1 from J, leaving 8 bases between them. Germline assignment: CDR1 SGHVS and CDR2 FQNEAQ. The CDR3 extends over 15 amino acids. CDR3 residues: CASSLDGDSGNTIYF. CDR3 bases: TGTGCCAGCAGCTTAGATGGGGATTCTGGAAACACCATATATTTT. The variable domain in full, completed from reference TRBV7-8 and TRBJ1-3, reads GAGVSQSPRYKVAKRGQDVALRCDPISGHVSLFWYQQALGQGPEFLTYFQNEAQLDKSGLPSDRFFAERPEGSVSTLKIQRTQQEDSAVYLCASSLDGDSGNTIYFGEGSWLTVV.

The rearrangement joins TRBV7-2 to TRBJ2-2, with D unclear. CDR1 and CDR2 from the germline V gene are SGHTA and FQGNSA. Trimming took 4 bases from V and 6 from J, leaving 9 bases between them. This CDR3 has 13 residues. CDR3 sequence: CASSSVGAGELFF. DNA of the CDR3: TGTGCCAGCAGCTCCGTTGGGGCCGGGGAGCTGTTTTTT.

The chain employs TRBV29-1 and TRBJ2-1; D may be TRBD1 or TRBD2 (7 bases each). V lost 8 bases, J lost 0 bases, and 23 bases lay in between. The germline gives CDR1 SQVTM, CDR2 ANQGSEA. The CDR3 spans 17 residues. The chain's CDR3 is CSSGGGYAANSYNEQFF. The CDR3 DNA is TGCAGCTCAGGGGGAGGGTACGCCGCAAACTCCTACAATGAGCAGTTCTTC.

This chain connects TRBV5-1 to TRBJ2-1; D may be TRBD1 (6 bases). CDR3 length equals 14 residues. V was cut by 3 bases and J by 7 bases, with 14 bases left in between. Germline CDR1 is SGHRS and CDR2 is YFSETQ. DNA for the CDR3: TGCGCCAGCAGCTCCGCAGGGGCAGGGAATGAGCAGTTCTTC. Its protein product is CASSSAGAGNEQFF.

This rearrangement joins TRBV5-5 to TRBJ1-1; TRBD1 is a possible D gene (6 bases). The V end was cut by 4 bases, the J end by 1 base, with 14 bases between. This CDR3 is built from 15 residues. CDR1 is SGHKS, CDR2 YYEKEE, per germline (reference sequence). CDR3 amino acids: CASSPAGHPNTEAFF. In nucleotides, the CDR3 is TGTGCCAGCAGCCCGGCGGGACACCCGAACACTGAAGCTTTCTTT.

This clone has a single count. The gene calls are TRBV4-1 and TRBJ2-6, with D perhaps TRBD1 (5 bases). The CDR3 length is 15 residues. CDR1 and CDR2 from the germline V gene are MGHRA and YSYEKL. V lost 2 bases to trimming and J lost 2 bases, with 7 bases between them. The CDR3 loop reads CASSQQGTGANVLTF. Here the CDR3 DNA reads TGCGCCAGCAGCCAACAGGGTACTGGGGCCAACGTCCTGACTTTC.

This rearrangement joins TRBV2 to TRBJ1-6; D gene ambiguous. V was clipped by 3 bases and J by 9 bases, with 9 bases between them. The germline V gene has CDR1 SNHLY and CDR2 FYNNEI. The CDR3 is made up of 13 amino acids. The CDR3 here is CASSENLFSPLHF. CDR3 nucleotides: TGTGCCAGCAGTGAGAACCTTTTTTCACCCCTCCACTTT.

The rearrangement links TRBV7-6 to TRBJ1-6, with a weak D call TRBD1 (6 bases). The V end was cut by 6 bases, the J end by 9 bases, with 12 bases between. Germline V gene lookup returns CDR1 SGHVS and CDR2 FNYEAQ. This CDR3 has 13 residues. The chain's CDR3 is CASSIDRISPLHF. Written as DNA, the CDR3 is TGTGCCAGCAGTATAGACAGGATTTCACCCCTCCACTTT.

The rearrangement joins TRBV5-1 to TRBJ1-2; 11 bases line up with TRBD1. Germline V CDR1 and CDR2: SGHRS, YFSETQ. V was pared by 3 bases and J by 6 bases, with 4 bases of the junction left unmatched. This CDR3 has 14 amino acids. The CDR3 DNA sequence: TGCGCCAGCAGCTCAGGACAGGGGGCAAATGGCTACACCTTC. It specifies CASSSGQGANGYTF.

The V and J genes are TRBV6-4 and TRBJ1-2; 8 bases match TRBD1. CDR1 MRHNA and CDR2 SNTAGT come from the germline V gene. The CDR3 covers 14 residues. V shed 6 bases, J shed 6 bases, and the junction held 9 bases outside the gene matches. The CDR3, as DNA: TGTGCCAGCAGAGAGAACGCGGACAGGGATGGCTACACCTTC. It yields the protein CASRENADRDGYTF.

V gene TRBV6-6 combines with J gene TRBJ2-3, with D uncertain. Deletions cut 6 bases from V and 2 bases from J, with 6 bases between. The CDR3 runs to 12 residues. Germline V gives CDR1 MNHNY, CDR2 SVGAGI (reference sequence). DNA of the CDR3: TGTGCCAGCAGATCAACCACAGATACGCAGTATTTT. It specifies CASRSTTDTQYF.

The chain uses TRBV6-1 and TRBJ2-7; D not certain. Germline values: CDR1 MNHNS, CDR2 SASEGT. The V gene lost 8 bases and the J gene lost 4 bases, with 6 bases spanning the gap. The CDR3 is made up of 10 amino acids. The CDR3 DNA sequence: TGTGCCAGCTGGGATTACGAGCAGTACTTC. It codes for CASWDYEQYF.

The chain links TRBV19 to TRBJ1-1; D may be TRBD1 (5 bases). CDR3 size: 11 residues. Trimming stripped 7 bases from V and 8 bases from J, with 11 bases between. Germline values: CDR1 LNHDA, CDR2 SQIVND (reference sequence). For the CDR3, the DNA is TGTGCCAGTAAGGGGCCCAGGGAAGCTTTCTTT. Protein: CASKGPREAFF. Full variable domain (remainder filled in from reference TRBV19 and TRBJ1-1): DGGITQSPKYLFRKEGQNVTLSCEQNLNHDAMYWYRQDPGQGLRLIYYSQIVNDFQKGDIAEGYSVSREKKESFPLTVTSAQKNPTAFYLCASKGPREAFFGQGTRLTVV.

In this sample, this clone turned up once. The chain links TRBV9 to TRBJ2-7; 10 positions match TRBD2. This CDR3 spans 15 amino acids. V was clipped by 2 bases and J by 4 bases; unmatched bases: 6. The germline gives CDR1 SGDLS, CDR2 YYNGEE. The CDR3 here is CASSVTSGVTYEQYF. CDR3 coding DNA: TGTGCCAGCAGCGTCACTAGCGGGGTTACTTACGAGCAGTACTTC. The entire variable domain, with the rest obtained from reference TRBV9 and TRBJ2-7, is as follows: DSGVTQTPKHLITATGQRVTLRCSPRSGDLSVYWYQQSLDQGLQFLIQYYNGEERAKGNILERFSAQQFPDLHSELNLSSLELGDSALYFCASSVTSGVTYEQYFGPGTRLTVT.

Notes on this clone: Other nucleotide sequences in the sample specify the same CDR3. The chain employs TRBV9 and TRBJ2-3, with D perhaps assigned TRBD1 or TRBD2 (5 bases each). The germline V and J ends were trimmed by 1 base and 1 base, with 7 bases remaining between them. CDR1 and CDR2 (germline): SGDLS, YYNGEE. CDR3 length: 14 amino acids. CDR3 coding DNA: TGTGCCAGCAGCGTATCGGGGCGCACAGATACGCAGTATTTT. Its translation: CASSVSGRTDTQYF.

This clone was detected once. The rearrangement joins TRBV7-9 to TRBJ2-1; weak D call: TRBD1 (6 bases). Trimming pared 10 bases from V and 7 bases from J, leaving 26 bases between. The CDR3 length is 16 residues. Germline CDR1 and CDR2: SEHNR and FQNEAQ (reference sequence). The CDR3: CATTDSRAIQGNEQFF. CDR3 nucleotides: TGTGCCACCACGGACAGCAGAGCGATACAGGGAAATGAGCAGTTCTTC.

The CDR3 DNA reads TGTGCCAGCAGCCAAGATAGACAGGATGGCTACACCTTC. Residues: CASSQDRQDGYTF. The chain employs TRBV4-2 and TRBJ1-2, with D possibly being TRBD1 (6 bases). The CDR3 consists of 13 residues. Deletions cut 0 bases from V and 6 bases from J, with 8 bases between. Per germline, CDR1 LGHNA and CDR2 YNFKEQ.